This T cell receptor beta chain was obtained from a study of cytomegalovirus exposure and HLA in healthy donors. General study points: In a later analysis, TCR association rates varied by HLA locus: DRB1 most, HLA-C fewest. Per a later analysis, HLA-associated TCR beta chains showed more clonal expansion than other, equally common TCR beta chains. Most of the TCR beta V segments (in an earlier analysis) were productive either about 87% or about 30% of the time.

The CDR3 has 14 residues. Looked up from germline, CDR1 is SNHLY and CDR2 is FYNNEI. Trimming pared 5 bases from V and 4 bases from J, leaving 13 bases between. PCR was performed using 60 Vbeta and 13 Jbeta primers. TCRdb's copy holds only in-frame clones and misses some; the assay was immunoSEQ multiplex PCR. The sample includes about 110,000 clones, more than 60% seen only once; the top ten take over 2%. Concerning this clone: Its specificity is unknown.

The chain has TRBV2 and TRBJ2-3; possible D gene TRBD1, 6 bases. The sequence came from a man aged 25-40 years in good health and CMV-seronegative. Sequencing was done on a sample of PBMCs. CDR3 nucleotide sequence: TGTGCCAGCAGTCTACAGGGTGGCCCAGATACGCAGTATTTT. Translation: CASSLQGGPDTQYF.